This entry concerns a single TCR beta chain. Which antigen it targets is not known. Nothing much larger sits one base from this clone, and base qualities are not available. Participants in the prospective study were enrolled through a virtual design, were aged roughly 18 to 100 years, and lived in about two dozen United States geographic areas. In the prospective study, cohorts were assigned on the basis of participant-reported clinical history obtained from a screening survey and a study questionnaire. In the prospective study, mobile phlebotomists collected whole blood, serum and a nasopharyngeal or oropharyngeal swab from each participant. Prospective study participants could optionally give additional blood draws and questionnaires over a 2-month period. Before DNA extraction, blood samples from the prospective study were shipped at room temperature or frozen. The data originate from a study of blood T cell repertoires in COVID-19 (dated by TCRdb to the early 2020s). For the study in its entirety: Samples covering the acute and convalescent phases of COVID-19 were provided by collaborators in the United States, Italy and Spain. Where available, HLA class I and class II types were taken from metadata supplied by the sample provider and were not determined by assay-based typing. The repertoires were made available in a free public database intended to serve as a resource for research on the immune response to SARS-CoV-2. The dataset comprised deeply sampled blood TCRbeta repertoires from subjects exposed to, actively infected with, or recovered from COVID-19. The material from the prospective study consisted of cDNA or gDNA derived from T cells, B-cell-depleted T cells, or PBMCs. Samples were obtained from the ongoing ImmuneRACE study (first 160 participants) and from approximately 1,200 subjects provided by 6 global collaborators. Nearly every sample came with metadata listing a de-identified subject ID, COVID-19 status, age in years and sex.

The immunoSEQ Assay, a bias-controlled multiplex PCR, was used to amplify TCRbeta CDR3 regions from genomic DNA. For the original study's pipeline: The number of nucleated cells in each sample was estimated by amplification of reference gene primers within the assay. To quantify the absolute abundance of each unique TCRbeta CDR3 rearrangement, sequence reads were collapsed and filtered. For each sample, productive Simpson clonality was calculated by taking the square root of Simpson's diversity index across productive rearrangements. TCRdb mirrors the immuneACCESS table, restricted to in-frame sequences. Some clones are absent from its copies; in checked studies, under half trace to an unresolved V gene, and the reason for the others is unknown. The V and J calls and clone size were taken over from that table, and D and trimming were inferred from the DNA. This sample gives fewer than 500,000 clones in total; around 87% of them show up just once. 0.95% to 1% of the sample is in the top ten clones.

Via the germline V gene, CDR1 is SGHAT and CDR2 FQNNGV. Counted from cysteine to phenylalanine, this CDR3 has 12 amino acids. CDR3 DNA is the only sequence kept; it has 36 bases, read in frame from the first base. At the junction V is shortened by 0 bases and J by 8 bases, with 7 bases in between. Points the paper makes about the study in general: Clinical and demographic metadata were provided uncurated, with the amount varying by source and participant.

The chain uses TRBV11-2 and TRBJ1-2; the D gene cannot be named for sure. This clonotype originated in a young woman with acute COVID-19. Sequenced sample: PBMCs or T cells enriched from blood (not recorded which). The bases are TGTGCCAGCAGCTTAGATCGTGTGGGCTACACCTTC. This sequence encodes CASSLDRVGYTF.